This TCR beta chain emerged from a study of blood T cells in healthy people across ages. Germline assignment: CDR1 ENHRY and CDR2 SYGVKD. The ends lost 4 bases at V and 0 bases at J; junction bases unmatched: 8. This CDR3 has 17 residues. Study conclusions and caveats: Using unsorted PBMCs precluded a conclusive naive versus antigen-experienced comparison. Per-million-T-cell TCR beta diversity fell roughly linearly with age. Among long-lived donors, naive CD4+ cells were more numerous and diversity higher than in aged donors.

Primers used in a second PCR of roughly 6 to 11 cycles were a sample-barcoded 5' primer and a J-beta primer mix. Every individual sample yielded 2.5 million or more paired-end reads (each containing CDR3). From the 5' RACE reads, TCRdb called clonotypes with MiXCR, one entry per CDR3 protein. This sample has about 670,000 distinct CDR3 sequences, with approximately 40% found just once. This clonotype came up many times. Its antigen is not identified. The V call is TRBV10-3, the J call TRBJ2-1; 8 bases line up with TRBD1. The TCR originated in a man of 80 years or more in good health. Material for sequencing was blood. The CDR3: CAISAGQGTRSYNEQFF. Written as DNA, the CDR3 is TGTGCCATCAGTGCCGGACAGGGCACCCGCTCCTACAATGAGCAGTTCTTC.